These 14 T cell receptor beta chains originate from one sample sequenced in a study of cytomegalovirus exposure and HLA in healthy donors. Primers: 60 Vbeta forward and 13 Jbeta reverse. Here immunoSEQ multiplex PCR was the method, and the copy in TCRdb shows in-frame clones only, minus some. The table shows fewer than 90,000 clones, with approximately 79% occurring only once. Sequenced sample: PBMCs. These receptors came from a female donor in good health and CMV-seronegative.

This chain joins TRBV9 and TRBJ2-1; 9 nucleotides agree with TRBD1. The CDR3 consists of 15 residues. The trim removed 4 bases at V and 5 bases at J, leaving 7 bases unmatched. Germline V gene sequence: CDR1 SGDLS, CDR2 YYNGEE. In DNA, the CDR3 is TGTGCCAGCAGCCCCCGGACAGGGGAGGACAATGAGCAGTTCTTC. Its protein is CASSPRTGEDNEQFF.

The V gene is TRBV27, the J gene TRBJ1-6; D unresolved. There are 18 residues in the CDR3. Trimming cost V 3 bases and J 0 bases, with 15 bases left between them. Germline assignment: CDR1 MNHEY and CDR2 SMNVEV (reference sequence). CDR3 protein: CASSFVSRASSYNSPLHF. The CDR3, as DNA: TGTGCCAGCAGTTTTGTCAGCAGAGCTAGCTCCTATAATTCACCCCTCCACTTT.

V usage is TRBV27 and J usage is TRBJ1-5; tentative D call: TRBD1 (5 bases). In germline, CDR1 is MNHEY, CDR2 SMNVEV (reference sequence). The CDR3 is 14 residues long. V lost 7 bases, J lost 4 bases, and 14 bases lay in between. CDR3 sequence: CASTPYRQNQPQHF. In nucleotides, the CDR3 is TGTGCCAGCACGCCCTATCGACAGAATCAGCCCCAGCATTTT.

The V call is TRBV6-5, the J call TRBJ2-7, with TRBD1 matching 9 bases. Trimming cost V 10 bases and J 3 bases; bases outside gene matches: 7. Germline values: CDR1 MNHEY, CDR2 SVGAGI. There are 13 residues in the CDR3. The CDR3, as DNA: TGTGCCACCCGGGACAGGGTTGACTACGAGCAGTACTTC. This codes for CATRDRVDYEQYF.

This clone turned up a few times. The chain links TRBV7-9 to TRBJ2-5; D perhaps matches TRBD1 (6 bases). Trimming left V 2 bases short and J 4 bases short, with 17 bases between. CDR1 and CDR2 (germline): SEHNR, FQNEAQ (reference sequence). The CDR3 extends over 16 amino acids. The CDR3 region has the DNA TGTGCCAGCAGCTTAACTCCTCAGGGGATGGGAGAGACCCAGTACTTC. It yields the protein CASSLTPQGMGETQYF.

V is TRBV27 and J is TRBJ2-7; D is possibly TRBD2 (6 bases). Trimming removed 6 bases from V and 3 bases from J, with 12 bases in between. Germline CDR1 reads MNHEY; CDR2 reads SMNVEV (reference sequence). The length of the CDR3 is 13 residues. Here the CDR3 reads CASSLTSDYEQYF. CDR3 bases: TGTGCCAGCAGCTTGACTAGTGACTACGAGCAGTACTTC.

The V and J genes are TRBV4-1 and TRBJ2-7; tentative D call: TRBD2 (6 bases). V lost 4 bases and J lost 6, with 22 bases in between. Germline V gives CDR1 MGHRA, CDR2 YSYEKL. The CDR3 has 16 residues. In DNA, the CDR3 is TGCGCCAGCAGCCCTCAATACGGGAGCCATATGCGCGAGCAGTACTTC. Amino acid sequence: CASSPQYGSHMREQYF.

CDR3 protein: CASSLYSGDRGVYEQYF. DNA of the CDR3: TGTGCCAGCAGTTTATATTCGGGGGACAGGGGGGTGTACGAGCAGTACTTC. The chain uses TRBV27 and TRBJ2-7; TRBD1 agrees at 11 bases. Germline CDR1 is MNHEY and CDR2 is SMNVEV (reference sequence). The CDR3 has 17 residues. J gave up 4 bases and V 1 base, and 9 bases lay outside the gene matches.

V and J are TRBV6-1 and TRBJ1-2; 7 bases fit TRBD1. The CDR3 contains 13 residues. After removal of 5 bases from V and 5 bases from J, the junction contained 5 bases not matched to a gene. Germline V gene lookup returns CDR1 MNHNS and CDR2 SASEGT. The CDR3 bases are TGTGCCAGCAGTTCCGACAGGGAATATGGCTACACCTTC. This codes for CASSSDREYGYTF.

This clone showed up just a few times. V usage is TRBV5-1 and J usage is TRBJ2-1, with 8 bases matching TRBD2. The CDR3 sequence is 15 residues long. After removal of 8 bases from V and 4 bases from J, the junction contained 11 bases not matched to a gene. CDR1 is SGHRS and CDR2 is YFSETQ in the germline V gene. CDR3 DNA sequence: TGCGCCAGTGGAATCAGCGGGGGAGGTTACAATGAGCAGTTCTTC. The encoded protein is CASGISGGGYNEQFF.

The chain couples TRBV9 to TRBJ2-1, with D uncertain. Between the trimmed V and J ends, which lost 0 bases and 0 bases, there was a span of 10 bases. The CDR3 contains 16 residues. Germline CDR1 and CDR2: SGDLS and YYNGEE. Here the CDR3 reads CASSVGSLSSYNEQFF. Here the CDR3 DNA reads TGTGCCAGCAGCGTAGGGAGCCTCAGCTCCTACAATGAGCAGTTCTTC.

A few counts support this clone. The chain has TRBV19 and TRBJ2-7, with 7 bases identical to TRBD1. The germline CDR1 and CDR2 sequences are LNHDA and SQIVND (reference sequence). CDR3 size: 13 residues. V was pared by 10 bases and J by 2 bases, with 8 bases of the junction left unmatched. CDR3 region: CATQPGQTYEQYF. CDR3 nucleotides: TGTGCCACCCAGCCGGGACAGACCTACGAGCAGTACTTC.

The chain joins TRBV4-3 to TRBJ2-6, with TRBD1 identical over 9 bases. Germline V gives CDR1 LGHNA, CDR2 YSLEER. The V segment lost 4 bases and the J segment 0 bases; nucleotides outside the gene matches: 1. The CDR3 has 16 residues. The CDR3 nucleotides read TGCGCCAGCAGCCGGGGACAGGGCTCTGGGGCCAACGTCCTGACTTTC. Encoded protein: CASSRGQGSGANVLTF.

This clone was seen just once. The rearrangement links TRBV19 to TRBJ2-5; D perhaps matches TRBD2 (6 bases). V was shortened by 4 bases and J by 2 bases, with 11 bases between the two germline ends. CDR3 length equals 14 residues. CDR1 is LNHDA and CDR2 is SQIVND in the germline V gene (reference sequence). CDR3 in amino acids: CASSRGTLQETQYF. The DNA of the CDR3 is TGTGCCAGTAGTAGAGGGACTTTGCAAGAGACCCAGTACTTC.